Sequencing of this T cell receptor (beta chain) was carried out in a study of cytomegalovirus exposure and HLA in healthy donors. Study outcomes and limitations: Later analysis suggested links between common viral pathogens and several top significant clusters. Reportedly, a later analysis found an Asian-associated ancestry cluster had fewer N-insertions than the roughly 670-donor mean. Per a later analysis, HLA-associated TCR beta chains showed more clonal expansion than other, equally common TCR beta chains. Looking again later, the authors saw that most CMV-associated TCR beta chains seemed HLA-restricted.

CDR1 and CDR2 from the germline V gene are SGHTA and FQGNSA. This CDR3 contains 18 residues. V lost 3 bases to trimming and J lost 0 bases; unmatched junction nucleotides: 10. 60 Vbeta and 13 Jbeta primers were used in PCR. Using immunoSEQ multiplex PCR, the repertoire was profiled, and TCRdb retains in-frame clones only, with some absent. The table has some 150,000 clones, 80% to 85% seen once; the top ten hold over 2%. About this clone: Its antigen remains unknown.

This TCR came from a boy aged 2 to 9 in good health and CMV-seronegative. The material sequenced was PBMCs. V usage is TRBV7-2 and J usage is TRBJ2-2, with 7 positions matching TRBD2. For the CDR3, the DNA is TGTGCCAGCAGCTTGCGGGGAGGGCTAGCGGCGAACACCGGGGAGCTGTTTTTT. It encodes CASSLRGGLAANTGELFF.